This T cell receptor beta chain was profiled in a study of blood T cell repertoires in COVID-19. About the study: The United States, Italy and Spain provided the acute and convalescent COVID-19 samples. Sample material is recorded as cDNA or gDNA derived from T cells, B-cell-depleted T cells, or PBMCs.

CDR3 length equals 14 residues. After removal of 4 bases from V and 9 bases from J, the junction contained 8 bases not matched to a gene. CDR1 and CDR2 (germline): KGHDR, SFDVKD. Study processing details: Amplification with reference gene primers provided the estimates of nucleated cell counts. TCRdb's table, derived via immunoSEQ multiplex PCR, lists solely in-frame clones and lacks some. V and J calls and clone size come straight from that table; D and trimming were deduced from the DNA. Of roughly 380,000 clones listed, roughly 85% are singletons. This clone was detected only a few times. The sequencing sample was made of peripheral blood. The rearrangement links TRBV24-1 to TRBJ1-2; TRBD1 aligns across 9 bases. The clonotype comes from a woman aged 18-29 years with acute or convalescent COVID-19. This CDR3 reads CATSDSDRGDSYTF. The CDR3 nucleotides read TGTGCCACCAGTGACTCCGACAGGGGGGATAGCTACACCTTC.